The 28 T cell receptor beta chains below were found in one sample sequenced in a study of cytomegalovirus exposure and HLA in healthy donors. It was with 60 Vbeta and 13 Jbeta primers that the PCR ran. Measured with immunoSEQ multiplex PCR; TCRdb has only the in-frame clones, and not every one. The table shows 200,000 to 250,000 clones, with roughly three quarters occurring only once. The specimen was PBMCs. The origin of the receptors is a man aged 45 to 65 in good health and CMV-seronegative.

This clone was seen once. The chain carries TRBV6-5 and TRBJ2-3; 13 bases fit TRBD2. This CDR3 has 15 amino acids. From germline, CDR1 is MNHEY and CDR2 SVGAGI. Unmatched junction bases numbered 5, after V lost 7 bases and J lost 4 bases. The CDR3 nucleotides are TGTGCCAGCACTGCTACTAGCGGGAGGGCAGATACGCAGTATTTT. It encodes CASTATSGRADTQYF.

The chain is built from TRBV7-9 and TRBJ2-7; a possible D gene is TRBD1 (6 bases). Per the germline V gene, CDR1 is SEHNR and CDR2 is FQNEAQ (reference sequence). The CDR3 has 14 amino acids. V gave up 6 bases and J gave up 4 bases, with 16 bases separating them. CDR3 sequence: CASRDRDMFYEQYF. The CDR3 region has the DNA TGTGCCAGCAGGGACCGGGACATGTTTTACGAGCAGTACTTC.

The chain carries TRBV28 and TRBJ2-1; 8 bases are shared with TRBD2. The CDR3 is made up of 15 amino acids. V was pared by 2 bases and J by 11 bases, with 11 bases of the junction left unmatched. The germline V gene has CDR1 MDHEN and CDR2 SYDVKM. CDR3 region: CASSLISTTSGQQFF. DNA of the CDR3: TGTGCCAGCAGTTTAATCTCAACTACTAGCGGTCAGCAGTTCTTC. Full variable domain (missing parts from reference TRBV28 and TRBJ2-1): DVKVTQSSRYLVKRTGEKVFLECVQDMDHENMFWYRQDPGLGLRLIYFSYDVKMKEKGDIPEGYSVSREKKERFSLILESASTNQTSMYLCASSLISTTSGQQFFGPGTRLTVL.

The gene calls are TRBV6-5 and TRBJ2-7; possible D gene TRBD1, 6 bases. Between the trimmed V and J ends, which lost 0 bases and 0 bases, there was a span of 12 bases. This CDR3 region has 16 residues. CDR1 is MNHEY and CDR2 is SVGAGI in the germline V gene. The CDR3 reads CASSYSTLGGSYEQYF. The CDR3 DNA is TGTGCCAGCAGTTACTCGACTTTAGGGGGCTCCTACGAGCAGTACTTC.

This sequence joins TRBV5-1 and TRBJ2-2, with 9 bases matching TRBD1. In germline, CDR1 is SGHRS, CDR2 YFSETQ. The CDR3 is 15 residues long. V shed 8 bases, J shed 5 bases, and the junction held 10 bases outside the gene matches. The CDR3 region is CASNSQGAETGELFF. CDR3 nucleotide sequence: TGCGCCAGTAACTCACAGGGGGCTGAGACCGGGGAGCTGTTTTTT. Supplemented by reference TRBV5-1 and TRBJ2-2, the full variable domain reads KAGVTQTPRYLIKTRGQQVTLSCSPISGHRSVSWYQQTPGQGLQFLFEYFSETQRNKGNFPGRFSGRQFSNSRSEMNVSTLELGDSALYLCASNSQGAETGELFFGEGSRLTVL.

This chain's CDR3 is CASSIGGQGMHGYTF. Here the CDR3 DNA reads TGTGCCAGTAGTATCGGGGGACAGGGGATGCATGGCTACACCTTC. The chain is built from TRBV19 and TRBJ1-2; 10 nucleotides line up with TRBD1. Germline values: CDR1 LNHDA, CDR2 SQIVND (reference sequence). The junction had 7 bases not matched to a gene; V was cut back by 3 bases and J by 6 bases. The CDR3 totals 15 residues.

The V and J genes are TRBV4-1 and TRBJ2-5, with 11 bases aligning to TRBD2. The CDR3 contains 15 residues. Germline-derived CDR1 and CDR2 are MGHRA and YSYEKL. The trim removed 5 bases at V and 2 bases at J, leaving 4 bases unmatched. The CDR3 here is CASSTRTSGQETQYF. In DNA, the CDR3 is TGCGCCAGCAGCACCAGGACTAGCGGGCAAGAGACCCAGTACTTC.

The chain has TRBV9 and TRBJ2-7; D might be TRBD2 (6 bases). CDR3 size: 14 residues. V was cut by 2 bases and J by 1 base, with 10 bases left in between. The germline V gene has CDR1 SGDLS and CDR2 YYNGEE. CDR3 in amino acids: CASSVVGTSYEQYF. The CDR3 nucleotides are TGTGCCAGCAGCGTCGTCGGGACTTCCTACGAGCAGTACTTC.

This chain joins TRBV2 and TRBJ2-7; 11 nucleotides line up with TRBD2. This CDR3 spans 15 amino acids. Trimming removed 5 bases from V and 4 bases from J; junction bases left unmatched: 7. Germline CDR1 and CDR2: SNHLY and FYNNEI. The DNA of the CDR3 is TGTGCCAGCAGTAAGACTAGCGGGGCAGTTTACGAGCAGTACTTC. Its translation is CASSKTSGAVYEQYF. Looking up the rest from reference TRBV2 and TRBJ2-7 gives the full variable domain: EPEVTQTPSHQVTQMGQEVILRCVPISNHLYFYWYRQILGQKVEFLVSFYNNEISEKSEIFDDQFSVERPDGSNFTLKIRSTKLEDSAMYFCASSKTSGAVYEQYFGPGTRLTVT.

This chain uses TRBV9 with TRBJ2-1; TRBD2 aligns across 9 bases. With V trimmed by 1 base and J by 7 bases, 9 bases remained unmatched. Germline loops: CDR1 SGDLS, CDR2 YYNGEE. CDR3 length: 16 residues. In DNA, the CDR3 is TGTGCCAGCAGCGTAAGCGGCGGGAGGGCCCGTAATGAGCAGTTCTTC. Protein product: CASSVSGGRARNEQFF.

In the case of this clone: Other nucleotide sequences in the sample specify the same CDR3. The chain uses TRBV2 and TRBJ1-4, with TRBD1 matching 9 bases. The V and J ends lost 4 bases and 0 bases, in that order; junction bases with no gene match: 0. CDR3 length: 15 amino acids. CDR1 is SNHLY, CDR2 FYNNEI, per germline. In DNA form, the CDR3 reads TGTGCCAGCAGTGGACAGGGGGCAACTAATGAAAAACTGTTTTTT. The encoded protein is CASSGQGATNEKLFF.

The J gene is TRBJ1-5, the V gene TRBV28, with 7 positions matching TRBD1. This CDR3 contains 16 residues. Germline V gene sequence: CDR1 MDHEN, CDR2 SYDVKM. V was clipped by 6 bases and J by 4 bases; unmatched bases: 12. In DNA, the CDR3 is TGTGCCAGCAGGAGATCCGGAACAGGGGATAATCAGCCCCAGCATTTT. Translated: CASRRSGTGDNQPQHF. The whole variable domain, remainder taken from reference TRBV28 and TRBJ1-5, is DVKVTQSSRYLVKRTGEKVFLECVQDMDHENMFWYRQDPGLGLRLIYFSYDVKMKEKGDIPEGYSVSREKKERFSLILESASTNQTSMYLCASRRSGTGDNQPQHFGDGTRLSIL.

This chain's CDR3 is CASSLEQGYNEQFF. The DNA of the CDR3 is TGCGCCAGCAGCTTGGAACAGGGCTACAATGAGCAGTTCTTC. The V call is TRBV5-1, the J call TRBJ2-1, with D possibly TRBD1 on 6 matching bases. The V gene lost 0 bases and the J gene lost 3 bases, with 7 bases spanning the gap. The CDR3 covers 14 residues. The germline CDR1 and CDR2 sequences are SGHRS and YFSETQ.

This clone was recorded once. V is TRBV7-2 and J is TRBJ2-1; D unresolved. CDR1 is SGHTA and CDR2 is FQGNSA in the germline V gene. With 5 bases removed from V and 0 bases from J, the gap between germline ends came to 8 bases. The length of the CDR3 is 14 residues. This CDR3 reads CASSPEVSYNEQFF. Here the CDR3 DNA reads TGTGCCAGCAGCCCCGAGGTCTCCTACAATGAGCAGTTCTTC. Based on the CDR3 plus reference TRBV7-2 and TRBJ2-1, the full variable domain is GAGVSQSPSNKVTEKGKDVELRCDPISGHTALYWYRQSLGQGLEFLIYFQGNSAPDKSGLPSDRFSAERTGGSVSTLTIQRTQQEDSAVYLCASSPEVSYNEQFFGPGTRLTVL.

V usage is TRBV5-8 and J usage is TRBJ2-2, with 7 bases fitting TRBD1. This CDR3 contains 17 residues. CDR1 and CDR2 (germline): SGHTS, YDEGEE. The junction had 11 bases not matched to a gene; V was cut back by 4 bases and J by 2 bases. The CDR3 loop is CASSGYRGQRNTGELFF. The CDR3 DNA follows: TGTGCCAGCAGCGGATATCGGGGACAGCGAAACACCGGGGAGCTGTTTTTT.

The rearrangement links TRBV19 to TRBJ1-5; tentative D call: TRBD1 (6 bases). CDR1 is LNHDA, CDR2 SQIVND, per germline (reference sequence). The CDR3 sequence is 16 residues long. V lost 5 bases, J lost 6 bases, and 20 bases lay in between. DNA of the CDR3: TGTGCCAGTAGTTCCCCCTACCCCGGGACATCTCAGCCCCAGCATTTT. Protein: CASSSPYPGTSQPQHF.

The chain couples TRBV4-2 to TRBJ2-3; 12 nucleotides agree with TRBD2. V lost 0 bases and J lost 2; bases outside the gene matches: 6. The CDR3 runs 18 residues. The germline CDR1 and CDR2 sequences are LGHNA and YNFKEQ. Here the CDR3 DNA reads TGTGCCAGCAGCCAAGAGGCTCGGACTAGCGGGATCACAGATACGCAGTATTTT. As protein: CASSQEARTSGITDTQYF.

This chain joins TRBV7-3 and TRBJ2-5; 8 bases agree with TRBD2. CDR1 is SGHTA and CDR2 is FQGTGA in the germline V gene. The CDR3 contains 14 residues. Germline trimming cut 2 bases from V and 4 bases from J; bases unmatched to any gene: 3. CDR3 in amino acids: CASSLGTSGETQYF. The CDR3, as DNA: TGTGCCAGCAGCTTAGGGACTAGTGGAGAGACCCAGTACTTC. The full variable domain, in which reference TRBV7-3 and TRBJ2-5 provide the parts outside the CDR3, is GAGVSQTPSNKVTEKGKYVELRCDPISGHTALYWYRQSLGQGPEFLIYFQGTGAADDSGLPNDRFFAVRPEGSVSTLKIQRTERGDSAVYLCASSLGTSGETQYFGPGTRLLVL.

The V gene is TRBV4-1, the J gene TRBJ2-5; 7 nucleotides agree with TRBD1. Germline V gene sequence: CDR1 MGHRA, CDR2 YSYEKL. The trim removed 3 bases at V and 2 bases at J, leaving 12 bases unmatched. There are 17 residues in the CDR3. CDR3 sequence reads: CASSHVTGLFSQETQYF. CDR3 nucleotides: TGCGCCAGCAGCCATGTGACAGGGCTCTTTTCACAAGAGACCCAGTACTTC.

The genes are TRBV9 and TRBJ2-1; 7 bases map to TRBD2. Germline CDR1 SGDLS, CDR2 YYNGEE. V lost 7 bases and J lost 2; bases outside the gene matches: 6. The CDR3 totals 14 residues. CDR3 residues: CASGPGTTYNEQFF. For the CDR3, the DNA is TGTGCCAGCGGACCCGGGACTACCTACAATGAGCAGTTCTTC.

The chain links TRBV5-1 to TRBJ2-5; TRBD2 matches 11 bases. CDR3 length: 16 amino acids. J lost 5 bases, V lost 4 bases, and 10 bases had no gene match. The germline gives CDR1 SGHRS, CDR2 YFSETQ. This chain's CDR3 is CASSLEVAGGQETQYF. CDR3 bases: TGCGCCAGCAGCCTTGAGGTAGCGGGAGGGCAGGAGACCCAGTACTTC.

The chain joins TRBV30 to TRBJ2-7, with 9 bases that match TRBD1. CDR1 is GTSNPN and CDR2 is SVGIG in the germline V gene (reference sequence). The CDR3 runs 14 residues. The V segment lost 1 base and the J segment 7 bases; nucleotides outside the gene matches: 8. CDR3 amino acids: CAWSATGGTSEQYF. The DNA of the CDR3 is TGTGCCTGGAGTGCCACAGGGGGCACGAGTGAGCAGTACTTC.

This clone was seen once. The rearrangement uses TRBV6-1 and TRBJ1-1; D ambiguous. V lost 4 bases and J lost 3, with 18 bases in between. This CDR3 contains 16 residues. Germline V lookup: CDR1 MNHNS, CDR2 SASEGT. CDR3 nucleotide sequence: TGTGCCAGCAGTGCTGACATAACTTCCATCGACACTGAAGCTTTCTTT. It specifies CASSADITSIDTEAFF.

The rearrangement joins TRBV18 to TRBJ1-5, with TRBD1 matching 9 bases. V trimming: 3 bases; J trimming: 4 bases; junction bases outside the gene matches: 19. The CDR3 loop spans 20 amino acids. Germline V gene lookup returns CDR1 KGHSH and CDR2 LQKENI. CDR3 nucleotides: TGTGCCAGCTCACCCAATCTCATTTCCGGGACAGGGTCTCAAAATCAGCCCCAGCATTTT. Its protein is CASSPNLISGTGSQNQPQHF.

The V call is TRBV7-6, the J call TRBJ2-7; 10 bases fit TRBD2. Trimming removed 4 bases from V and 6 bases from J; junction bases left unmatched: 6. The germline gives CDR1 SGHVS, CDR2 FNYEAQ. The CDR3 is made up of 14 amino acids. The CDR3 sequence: CASSSIAGGVEQYF. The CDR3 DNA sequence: TGTGCCAGCAGCTCAATAGCGGGAGGTGTCGAGCAGTACTTC. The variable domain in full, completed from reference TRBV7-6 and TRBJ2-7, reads GAGVSQSPRYKVTKRGQDVALRCDPISGHVSLYWYRQALGQGPEFLTYFNYEAQQDKSGLPNDRFSAERPEGSISTLTIQRTEQRDSAMYRCASSSIAGGVEQYFGPGTRLTVT.

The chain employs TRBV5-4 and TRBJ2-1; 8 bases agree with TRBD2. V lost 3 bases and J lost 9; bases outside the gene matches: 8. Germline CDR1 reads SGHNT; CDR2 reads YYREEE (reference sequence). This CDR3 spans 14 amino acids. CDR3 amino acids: CASSSQRETSEQFF. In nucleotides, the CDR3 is TGTGCCAGCAGCTCCCAGCGGGAGACGAGTGAGCAGTTCTTC.

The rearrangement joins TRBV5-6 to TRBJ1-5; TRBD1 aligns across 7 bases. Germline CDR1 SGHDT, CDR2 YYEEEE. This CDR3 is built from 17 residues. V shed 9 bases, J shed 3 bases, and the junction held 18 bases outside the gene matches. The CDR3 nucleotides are TGTGCCATCCCGCTCCGGGTGGAGACAGGGCACAATCAGCCCCAGCATTTT. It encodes CAIPLRVETGHNQPQHF.

The DNA for the CDR3 is TGTGCCAGCAGCTACGGAGATGAAAAACTGTTTTTT. It is translated as CASSYGDEKLFF. This rearrangement joins TRBV5-6 to TRBJ1-4, with no clear D. The CDR3 is 12 amino acids. V was pared by 3 bases and J by 6 bases, with 6 bases between. Germline CDR1 SGHDT, CDR2 YYEEEE.